The rows below give T cell receptor beta chains drawn from one sample of a study of blood T cell repertoires in COVID-19. Repertoires were generated with immunoSEQ multiplex PCR, while TCRdb's copy carries only in-frame clones and drops some. Of around 200,000 clones in the sample, approximately 86% were seen once. Sequenced: peripheral blood. Receptors were obtained from a woman aged 80 or older with acute or convalescent COVID-19. The conserved cysteine and the conserved F or W are not part of the CDR3 here. The order of the fields is V gene, J gene, CDR3 protein.

V gene: TRBV12-5
J gene: TRBJ1-2
CDR3 protein: ASGLTGTGGYT

V gene: TRBV6-6
J gene: TRBJ2-2
CDR3 protein: ASSHRTSGIRNTGELF

V gene: TRBV5-1
J gene: TRBJ2-1
CDR3 protein: ASSLTGLAGYNEQF

V gene: TRBV6-5
J gene: TRBJ2-2
CDR3 protein: ASSPGLASGELF

V gene: TRBV3-1/TRBV3-2
J gene: TRBJ2-1
CDR3 protein: ASSQMTLQF

V gene: TRBV10-3
J gene: TRBJ1-2
CDR3 protein: AIRGDRAYGYT

V gene: TRBV19
J gene: TRBJ2-1
CDR3 protein: ASSIPGQSYNEQF

V gene: TRBV24-1
J gene: TRBJ2-7
CDR3 protein: ATSDFSEQY

V gene: TRBV3-1/TRBV3-2
J gene: TRBJ2-7
CDR3 protein: ASSQGTVYEQY

V gene: TRBV10-3
J gene: TRBJ1-4
CDR3 protein: AISPGDIDLSEKLF

V gene: TRBV10-3
J gene: TRBJ2-3
CDR3 protein: AGRSSETSTDTQY

V gene: TRBV7-9
J gene: TRBJ2-3
CDR3 protein: ASSLVGSGDTDTQY

V gene: TRBV9
J gene: TRBJ1-4
CDR3 protein: ASSVNPDYEKLF

V gene: TRBV7-3
J gene: TRBJ2-7
CDR3 protein: ASSLGAVISYEQY

V gene: TRBV5-6
J gene: TRBJ1-2
CDR3 protein: ASSLAGQSYGYT

V gene: TRBV14
J gene: TRBJ2-5
CDR3 protein: ASSQDLAGQETQY

V gene: TRBV3-1/TRBV3-2
J gene: TRBJ1-3
CDR3 protein: ASSQGGYKERGTTGGNTIY

V gene: TRBV25-1
J gene: TRBJ1-1
CDR3 protein: ASSRTGPMNTEAF

V gene: TRBV10-3
J gene: TRBJ2-7
CDR3 protein: AIRTGGDIDEQY

V gene: TRBV6-1
J gene: TRBJ2-7
CDR3 protein: ASSERWRSYEQY

V gene: TRBV14
J gene: TRBJ2-7
CDR3 protein: ASSQGMTMRYEQY

V gene: TRBV7-9
J gene: TRBJ1-4
CDR3 protein: ASSLGTVDEKLF

V gene: TRBV30
J gene: TRBJ1-2
CDR3 protein: AWNGDRLNYGYT

V gene: TRBV9
J gene: TRBJ2-2
CDR3 protein: AAGPGLAGGVGELF

V gene: TRBV6-6
J gene: TRBJ2-5
CDR3 protein: ASKEAGAKETQY

V gene: TRBV7-3
J gene: TRBJ2-1
CDR3 protein: ASSWDGSSYNEQF

V gene: TRBV2
J gene: TRBJ1-2
CDR3 protein: ASTWDSRVGAYGYT

V gene: TRBV5-6
J gene: TRBJ2-7
CDR3 protein: ASSLVTAYEQY

V gene: TRBV25-1
J gene: TRBJ1-5
CDR3 protein: ASSGSDRRSNQPQH

V gene: TRBV7-2
J gene: TRBJ1-2
CDR3 protein: ASSPDSNYGYT

V gene: TRBV5-1
J gene: TRBJ2-2
CDR3 protein: ATKTGTATGELF

V gene: TRBV19
J gene: TRBJ1-2
CDR3 protein: ASSPRDHYGYT

V gene: TRBV5-5
J gene: TRBJ2-7
CDR3 protein: ASSLAAGDYEQY

V gene: TRBV29-1
J gene: TRBJ2-2
CDR3 protein: SVGSTGELF

V gene: TRBV6-5
J gene: TRBJ2-2
CDR3 protein: ASGRGGRAVGELF

V gene: TRBV5-8
J gene: TRBJ1-2
CDR3 protein: ASSSNAAGMRYT

V gene: TRBV11-2
J gene: TRBJ2-3
CDR3 protein: TSSRSLAGTDTQY

V gene: TRBV19
J gene: TRBJ1-1
CDR3 protein: ASSPRGGRTEAF

V gene: TRBV7-8
J gene: TRBJ1-2
CDR3 protein: ASSLVGGATNYGYT

V gene: TRBV7-3
J gene: TRBJ2-1
CDR3 protein: ASSSGQGSYNEQF